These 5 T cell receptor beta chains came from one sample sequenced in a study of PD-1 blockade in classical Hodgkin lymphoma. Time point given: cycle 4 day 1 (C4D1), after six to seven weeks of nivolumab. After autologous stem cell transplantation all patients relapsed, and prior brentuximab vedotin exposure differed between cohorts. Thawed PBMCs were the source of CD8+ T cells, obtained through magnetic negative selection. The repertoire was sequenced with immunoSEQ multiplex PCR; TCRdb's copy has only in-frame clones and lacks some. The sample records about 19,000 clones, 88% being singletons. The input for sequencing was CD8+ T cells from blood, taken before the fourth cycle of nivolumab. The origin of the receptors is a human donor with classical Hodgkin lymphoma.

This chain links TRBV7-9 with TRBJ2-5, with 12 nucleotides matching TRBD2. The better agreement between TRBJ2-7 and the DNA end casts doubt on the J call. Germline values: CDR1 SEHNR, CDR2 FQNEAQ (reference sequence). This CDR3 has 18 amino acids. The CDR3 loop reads CASSLAVRLAGESYEQYF. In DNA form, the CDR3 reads TGTGCCAGCAGCTTAGCGGTCCGACTAGCGGGAGAGTCCTACGAGCAGTACTTC.

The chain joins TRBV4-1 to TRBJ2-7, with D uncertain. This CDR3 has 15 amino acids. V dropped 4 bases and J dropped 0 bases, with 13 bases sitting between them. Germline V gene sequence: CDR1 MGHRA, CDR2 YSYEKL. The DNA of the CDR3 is TGCGCCAGCAGCCGCGTGACGGCGAACTCCTACGAGCAGTACTTC. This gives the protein CASSRVTANSYEQYF.

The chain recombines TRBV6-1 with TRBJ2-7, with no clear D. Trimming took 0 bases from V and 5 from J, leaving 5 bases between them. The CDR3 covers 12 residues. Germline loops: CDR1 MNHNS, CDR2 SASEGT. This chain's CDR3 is CASSEAVHEQYF. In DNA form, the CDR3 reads TGTGCCAGCAGTGAAGCTGTCCACGAGCAGTACTTC.

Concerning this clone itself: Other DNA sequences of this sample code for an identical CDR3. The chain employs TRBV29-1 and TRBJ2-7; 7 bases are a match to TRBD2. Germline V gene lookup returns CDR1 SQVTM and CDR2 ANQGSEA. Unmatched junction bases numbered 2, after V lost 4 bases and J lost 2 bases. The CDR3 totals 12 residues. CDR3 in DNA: TGCAGCGTTGCTAGCGGAGCCTACGAGCAGTACTTC. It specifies CSVASGAYEQYF.

CDR3 sequence: CASGGLHTDTQYF. The CDR3 bases are TGTGCCAGCGGGGGACTACACACAGATACGCAGTATTTT. V and J are TRBV27 and TRBJ2-3; 7 bases fit TRBD2. CDR1 is MNHEY, CDR2 SMNVEV, per germline (reference sequence). This CDR3 is built from 13 residues. V lost 8 bases and J lost 2; bases outside the gene matches: 4.